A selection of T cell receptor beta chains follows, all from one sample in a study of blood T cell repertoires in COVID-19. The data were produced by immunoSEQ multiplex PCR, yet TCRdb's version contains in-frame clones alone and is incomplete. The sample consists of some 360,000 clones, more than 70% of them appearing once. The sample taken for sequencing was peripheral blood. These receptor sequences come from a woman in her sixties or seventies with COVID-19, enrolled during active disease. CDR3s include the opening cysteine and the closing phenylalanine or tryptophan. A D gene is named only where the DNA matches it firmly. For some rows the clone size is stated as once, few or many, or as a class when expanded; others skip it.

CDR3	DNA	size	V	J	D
CASSSQGTSYTF	TGTGCCAGCAGTTCCCAGGGGACGAGCTACACCTTC	once	TRBV12-3/TRBV12-4	TRBJ1-2	NA
CAWRGQGFGKLFF	TGTGCCTGGAGGGGACAGGGATTTGGAAAACTGTTTTTT	NA	TRBV30	TRBJ1-4	TRBD1
CATSRDLLNTIYF	TGTGCCACCAGCAGAGACCTTCTAAACACCATATATTTT	NA	TRBV15	TRBJ1-3	NA
CASSLPQGNTQYF	TGTGCCAGCAGTTTACCGCAGGGTAATACGCAGTATTTT	NA	TRBV28	TRBJ2-3	NA
CASSPYRVTEAFF	TGTGCCAGCAGCCCATACAGGGTCACTGAAGCTTTCTTT	few	TRBV7-2	TRBJ1-1	NA
CASSIGSRTGITEAFF	TGTGCCAGTAGTATCGGCTCGCGGACAGGGATCACTGAAGCTTTCTTT	NA	TRBV19	TRBJ1-1	TRBD1
CASSRGGYTEAFF	TGCGCCAGCAGCCGGGGAGGGTACACTGAAGCTTTCTTT	once	TRBV10-1	TRBJ1-1	NA
CASSESPDSQETQYF	TGTGCCAGCAGTGAATCCCCCGACTCCCAAGAGACCCAGTACTTC	NA	TRBV6-1	TRBJ2-5	NA
CASSYRGPTGELFF	TGTGCCAGCTCATACAGGGGGCCCACCGGGGAGCTGTTTTTT	NA	TRBV25-1	TRBJ2-2	TRBD1
CASHGVGSGTDTQYF	TGCGCCAGCCACGGAGTCGGGAGCGGCACAGATACGCAGTATTTT	NA	TRBV5-1	TRBJ2-3	NA
CASSIGGGIYEQYF	TGTGCCAGTAGTATCGGCGGGGGCATCTACGAGCAGTACTTC	NA	TRBV19	TRBJ2-7	NA
CASSQGLTRGGETQYF	TGTGCCAGCAGCCAAGGCCTGACTAGGGGGGGGGAGACCCAGTACTTC	NA	TRBV3-1/TRBV3-2	TRBJ2-5	NA
CASSRTVDGYTF	TGTGCCAGTAGCCGGACAGTGGATGGCTACACCTTC	few	TRBV19	TRBJ1-2	NA
CASSLGVDRGSYNEQFF	TGCGCCAGCAGCTTGGGAGTTGACAGGGGATCCTACAATGAGCAGTTCTTC	NA	TRBV5-1	TRBJ2-1	TRBD1
CASSFRETQYF	TGTGCCAGCAGTTTCAGGGAGACCCAGTACTTC	NA	TRBV27	TRBJ2-5	NA
CASSRNWGDEQYF	TGTGCCAGCAGCCGCAATTGGGGGGACGAGCAGTACTTC	NA	TRBV27	TRBJ2-7	NA
CASSLVSADTEAFF	TGTGCCAGCAGCTTAGTTTCGGCGGACACTGAAGCTTTCTTT	few	TRBV7-9	TRBJ1-1	NA
CASSLLQGVTEAFF	TGTGCCAGCAGTTTACTACAGGGTGTCACTGAAGCTTTCTTT	NA	TRBV28	TRBJ1-1	NA
CASSLTGLLGETQYF	TGTGCCAGCAGCTTAACCGGACTCCTGGGGGAGACCCAGTACTTC	once	TRBV7-3	TRBJ2-5	NA
CASSTGLDKTQYF	TGTGCCAGCAGTACGGGACTAGATAAGACCCAGTACTTC	NA	TRBV6-5	TRBJ2-5	TRBD2
CASSFSGTGFNEQYF	TGTGCCAGCAGTTTTTCCGGGACAGGGTTCAACGAGCAGTACTTC	NA	TRBV6-6	TRBJ2-7	TRBD1
CASSPRGGVEAFF	TGTGCCAGCAGCCCTAGAGGAGGAGTGGAAGCTTTCTTT	NA	TRBV3-1/TRBV3-2	TRBJ1-1	NA
CASSLGPISGVTDTQYF	TGTGCCAGCAGCTTAGGTCCCATCAGCGGGGTAACAGATACGCAGTATTTT	NA	TRBV7-2	TRBJ2-3	TRBD2
CASSRNRATNEKLFF	TGTGCCAGCTCACGTAACAGGGCGACTAATGAAAAACTGTTTTTT	NA	TRBV18	TRBJ1-4	NA
CATTGTSHYEQYF	TGTGCCACCACCGGGACATCCCACTACGAGCAGTACTTC	NA	TRBV19	TRBJ2-7	NA
CASSFGQRLDEQFF	TGTGCCAGCAGCTTCGGACAGAGGCTCGATGAGCAGTTCTTC	NA	TRBV7-9	TRBJ2-1	NA
CASSHRDRAGNTIYF	TGTGCCAGCAGCCACCGGGACAGGGCCGGAAACACCATATATTTT	NA	TRBV2	TRBJ1-3	TRBD1
CASSSTGAQGAYEQYF	TGTGCCAGCAGTTCAACCGGGGCGCAGGGGGCCTACGAGCAGTACTTC	NA	TRBV28	TRBJ2-7	TRBD1
CASSPSTGAADTQYF	TGTGCCAGCTCACCATCTACAGGGGCAGCAGATACGCAGTATTTT	NA	TRBV18	TRBJ2-3	TRBD1
CSVPSRDTGELFF	TGCAGCGTGCCATCTCGGGACACCGGGGAGCTGTTTTTT	NA	TRBV29-1	TRBJ2-2	NA
CAIAGGPSDEQFF	TGTGCCATCGCGGGGGGGCCTAGCGATGAGCAGTTCTTC	NA	TRBV24-1	TRBJ2-1	TRBD2
CASSQDDAGGYGYTF	TGTGCCAGCAGCCAAGATGACGCGGGAGGCTATGGCTACACCTTC	NA	TRBV4-2	TRBJ1-2	NA
CAGTKSGTANTEAFF	TGTGCCGGTACCAAGAGTGGGACAGCCAACACTGAAGCTTTCTTT	NA	TRBV6-5	TRBJ1-1	TRBD1
CASSPGQSNEKLFF	TGTGCCAGCAGCCCGGGACAGTCTAATGAAAAACTGTTTTTT	NA	TRBV5-4	TRBJ1-4	TRBD1